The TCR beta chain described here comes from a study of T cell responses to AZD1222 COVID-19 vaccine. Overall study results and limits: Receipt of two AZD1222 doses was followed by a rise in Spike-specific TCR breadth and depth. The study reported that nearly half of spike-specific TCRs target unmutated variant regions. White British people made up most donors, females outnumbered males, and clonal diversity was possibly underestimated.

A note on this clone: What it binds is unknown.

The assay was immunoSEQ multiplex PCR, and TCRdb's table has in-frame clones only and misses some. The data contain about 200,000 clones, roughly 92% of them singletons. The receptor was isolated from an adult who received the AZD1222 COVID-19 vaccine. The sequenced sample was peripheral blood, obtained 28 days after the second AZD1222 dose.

In nucleotides, the CDR3 is TGTGCCAGCAGCTTGGTGGGACAGCGGAACACTGAAGCTTTCTTT. This codes for CASSLVGQRNTEAFF. The chain combines TRBV5-4 with TRBJ1-1; TRBD1 agrees at 7 bases. CDR3 size: 15 residues. With V trimmed by 0 bases and J by 1 base, 3 bases remained unmatched. CDR1 and CDR2 from the germline V gene are SGHNT and YYREEE (reference sequence).